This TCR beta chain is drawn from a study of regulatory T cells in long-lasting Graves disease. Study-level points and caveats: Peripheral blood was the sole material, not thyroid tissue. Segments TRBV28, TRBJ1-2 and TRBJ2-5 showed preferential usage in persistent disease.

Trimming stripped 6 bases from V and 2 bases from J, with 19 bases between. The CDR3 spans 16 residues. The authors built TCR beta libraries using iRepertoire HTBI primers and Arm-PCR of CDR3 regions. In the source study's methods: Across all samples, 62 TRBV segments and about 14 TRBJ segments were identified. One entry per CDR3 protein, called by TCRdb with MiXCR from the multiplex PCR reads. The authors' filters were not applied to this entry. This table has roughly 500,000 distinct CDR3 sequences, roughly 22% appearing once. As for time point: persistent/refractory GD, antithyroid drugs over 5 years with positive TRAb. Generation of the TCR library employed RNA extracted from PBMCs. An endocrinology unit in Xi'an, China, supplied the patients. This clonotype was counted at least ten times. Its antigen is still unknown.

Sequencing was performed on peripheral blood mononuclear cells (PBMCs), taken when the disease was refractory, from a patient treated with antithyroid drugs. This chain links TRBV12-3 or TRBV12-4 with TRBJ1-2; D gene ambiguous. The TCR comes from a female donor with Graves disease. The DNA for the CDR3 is TGTGCCAGCAGGCTCCTAAGGACGGGTTTAAACTATGGCTACACCTTC. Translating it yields CASRLLRTGLNYGYTF.